This paragraph covers one T cell receptor beta chain sequence. Its antigen is undetermined. The data stem from a study of T-cell memory formation after mild COVID-19. Across the study: TCR clustering was largely donor specific.

Study-wide results and caveats: Clones contracting over day 15 to 85 were CD4/CD8 balanced, with later expanders leaning CD4+. CD4+ clones that contracted lay mainly in CM and EM; CD8+ ones lay in EMRA.

Trimming removed 0 bases at V and 0 bases at J, with 10 bases between. CDR3 size: 15 residues. CDR1 is SGHRS, CDR2 YFSETQ, per germline. A single record per CDR3 protein comes from TCRdb applying MiXCR to the 5' RACE reads. This sample has hundreds of thousands of distinct CDR3 sequences, with about 23% found just once. This chain uses TRBV5-1 with TRBJ2-7, with a weak D call TRBD2 (6 bases). This clonotype was obtained from an adult woman who had mild COVID-19 (a few samples of this study predate the infection). Cell type and time point are not known. The sequenced sample was PBMCs or a T cell subset sorted from them (not recorded which). Written as DNA, the CDR3 is TGCGCCAGCAGCTTGGTCGAGCGGGCCTCCTACGAGCAGTACTTC. As protein: CASSLVERASYEQYF.